Included here is one TCR beta chain sequence, with context. The specificity of this receptor is unknown. Base qualities are not at hand, and no much larger clone is one base apart. The immunoSEQ Assay, a bias-controlled multiplex PCR, was used to amplify TCRbeta CDR3 regions from genomic DNA. Concerning the study's data processing: The number of nucleated cells in each sample was estimated by amplification of reference gene primers within the assay. To quantify the absolute abundance of each unique TCRbeta CDR3 rearrangement, sequence reads were collapsed and filtered. For each sample, productive Simpson clonality was calculated as the square root of Simpson's diversity index over productive rearrangements. This immuneACCESS table, as held by TCRdb, lists in-frame sequences with V and J called but not all clones. Of the missing ones, under half trace to an unresolved V gene in checked studies; the others have no known cause. Clonal size and the V and J genes are those of that table, whereas D and trimming came from the DNA. Within this sample are 220,000 or so clones, with more than 80% of them counted one time only. In total, the top ten clones hold 0.87% of the sample.

Participants in the prospective study were aged 18 to 89 years, lived in some 24 United States geographic areas, and enrolled through a virtual design. In the prospective study, participants were assigned to cohorts based on the clinical history participants reported in a screening survey and a study questionnaire. Exposed participants were defined as having been in contact with someone with a PCR-confirmed or clinician-diagnosed COVID-19 case within 2 weeks of study entry. Each participant in the prospective study had whole blood, serum and a nasopharyngeal or oropharyngeal swab collected by mobile phlebotomists. Additional blood draws and questionnaires over an approximately two-month period could optionally be provided by prospective study participants. Prospective study blood samples were shipped either frozen or at room temperature before DNA extraction. CDR1 PRHDT and CDR2 FYEKMQ are derived from the germline V gene (reference sequence). CDR3 length: 16 amino acids, cysteine to phenylalanine. Here the CDR3 DNA is all that survives: 48 bases in frame from base 1. Germline trimming amounts to 4 bases on V and 3 bases on J, with 9 as the count of junction bases outside the gene matches.

The entry originates in a study of blood T cell repertoires in COVID-19 (TCRdb year 2020). With respect to the entire study: The collaborator samples originated in the United States, Italy and Spain and spanned the acute and convalescent phases of COVID-19. The material from the prospective study consisted of cDNA or gDNA derived from T cells, B-cell-depleted T cells, or PBMCs. The dataset comprised deeply sampled blood TCRbeta repertoires from subjects exposed to, actively infected with, or recovered from COVID-19. The repertoires were released in a freely available public database intended as a resource for research on the immune response to SARS-CoV-2. Samples were obtained from the ongoing ImmuneRACE study (first 160 participants) and from 1,200 or so subjects provided by 6 global collaborators. A de-identified subject ID, COVID-19 status, age in years and sex were almost always included in the sample metadata. HLA class I and class II types, where available, came from metadata supplied by the sample provider rather than from assay-based typing. What the work shows at the level of the full study, not this receptor alone: The amount of clinical and demographic metadata varied by source and participant and was provided uncurated.

The receptor chain draws on TRBV13 and TRBJ2-4, and TRBD2 aligns with 7 junction nucleotides. The sequencing input was PBMCs or T cells enriched from blood (not recorded which). The TCR was taken from a man in his fifties or sixties who had been exposed to COVID-19. For the CDR3, the sequence is CASSSGSSGGKNIQYF. The DNA reads TGTGCCAGCAGCTCCGGTTCTTCGGGAGGCAAAAACATTCAGTACTTC. Joined to the reference TRBV13 and TRBJ2-4 proteins, this CDR3 gives the full variable domain: AAGVIQSPRHLIKEKRETATLKCYPIPRHDTVYWYQQGPGQDPQFLISFYEKMQSDKGSIPDRFSAQQFSDYHSELNMSSLELGDSALYFCASSSGSSGGKNIQYFGAGTRLSVL.